This T cell receptor beta chain is from a study of blood T cell repertoires in COVID-19. Overall study context: PBMCs, B-cell-depleted T cells, or T cells were the source of the cDNA or gDNA that made up the material.

V lost 0 bases and J lost 5, with 14 bases in between. The V gene's germline CDR1 is SGHRS and CDR2 YFSETQ. The CDR3 contains 15 residues. Repertoires were generated with immunoSEQ multiplex PCR, while TCRdb's copy carries only in-frame clones and drops some. The sample yields roughly 250,000 clones, roughly 81% seen once. Sequences were obtained from peripheral blood. This TCR was sampled from a man between 35 and 55 years old with acute or convalescent COVID-19. This chain uses TRBV5-1 with TRBJ1-2; TRBD1 might be the D (5 bases). The CDR3 loop is CASSLGGSEPYGYTF. The CDR3 nucleotides are TGCGCCAGCAGCTTGGGGGGCAGTGAGCCATATGGCTACACCTTC.